This TCR beta chain was captured by sequencing in a study of blood T cell repertoires in COVID-19. Study in general: Italy, Spain and the United States were the sources of the convalescent and acute COVID-19 samples.

V lost 2 bases to trimming and J lost 2 bases; unmatched junction nucleotides: 5. Germline assignment: CDR1 LNHDA and CDR2 SQIVND (reference sequence). The CDR3 is made up of 16 amino acids. Seattle researchers signed up patients amid active infection and tracked them longitudinally. Study processing details: Estimated nucleated cell counts came from reference gene primer amplification. Data came from immunoSEQ multiplex PCR; TCRdb stores just in-frame clones and leaves some out. The DNA was the basis for D and trimming; V, J and clone size are from that table. The table lists 150,000 to 200,000 clones, more than 75% of them singletons.

Source material: peripheral blood. This chain connects TRBV19 to TRBJ1-5; TRBD1 aligns across 8 bases. This clonotype originated in a young man with COVID-19, enrolled during active disease. The CDR3 loop is CASSILGQAGNQPQHF. CDR3 bases: TGTGCCAGTAGTATATTGGGACAGGCCGGCAATCAGCCCCAGCATTTT.